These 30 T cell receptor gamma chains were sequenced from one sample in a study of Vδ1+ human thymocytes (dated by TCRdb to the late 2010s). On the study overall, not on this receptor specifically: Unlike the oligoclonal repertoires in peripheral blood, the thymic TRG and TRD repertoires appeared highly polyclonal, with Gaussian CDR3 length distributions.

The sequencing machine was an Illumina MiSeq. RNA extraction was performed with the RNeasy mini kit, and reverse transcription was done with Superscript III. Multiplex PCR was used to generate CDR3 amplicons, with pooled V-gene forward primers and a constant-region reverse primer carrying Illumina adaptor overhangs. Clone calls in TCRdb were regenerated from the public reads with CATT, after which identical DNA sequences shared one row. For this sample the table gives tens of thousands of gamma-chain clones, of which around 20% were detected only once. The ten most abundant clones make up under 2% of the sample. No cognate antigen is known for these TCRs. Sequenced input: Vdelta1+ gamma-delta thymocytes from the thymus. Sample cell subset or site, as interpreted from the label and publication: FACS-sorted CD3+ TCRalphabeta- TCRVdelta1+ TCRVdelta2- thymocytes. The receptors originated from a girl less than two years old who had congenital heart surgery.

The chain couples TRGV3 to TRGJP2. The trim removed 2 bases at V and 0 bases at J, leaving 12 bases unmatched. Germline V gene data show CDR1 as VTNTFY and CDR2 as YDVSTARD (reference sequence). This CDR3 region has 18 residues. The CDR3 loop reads CATWDNHREYSSDWIKTF. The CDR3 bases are TGTGCCACCTGGGACAACCACAGAGAATATAGTAGTGATTGGATCAAGACGTTT.

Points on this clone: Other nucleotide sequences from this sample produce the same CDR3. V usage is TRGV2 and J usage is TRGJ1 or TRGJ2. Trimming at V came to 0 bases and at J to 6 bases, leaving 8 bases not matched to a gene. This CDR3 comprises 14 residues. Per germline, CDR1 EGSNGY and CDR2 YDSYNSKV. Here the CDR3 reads CATWDGRVGYKKLF. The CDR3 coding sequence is TGTGCCACCTGGGACGGGCGGGTAGGTTATAAGAAACTCTTT.

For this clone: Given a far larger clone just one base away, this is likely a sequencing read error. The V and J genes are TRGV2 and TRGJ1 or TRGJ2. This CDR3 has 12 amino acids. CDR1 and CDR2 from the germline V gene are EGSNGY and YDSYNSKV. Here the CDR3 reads CATRDGPYKKLF. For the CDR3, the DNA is TGTGCCACCCGGGACGGGCCTTATAAGAAACTCTTT.

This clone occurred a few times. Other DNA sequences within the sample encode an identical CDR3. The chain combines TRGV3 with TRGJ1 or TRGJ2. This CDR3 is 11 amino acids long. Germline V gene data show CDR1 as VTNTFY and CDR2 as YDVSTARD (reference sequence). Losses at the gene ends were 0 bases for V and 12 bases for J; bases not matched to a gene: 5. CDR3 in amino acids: CATWDRPLKLF. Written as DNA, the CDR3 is TGTGCCACCTGGGACAGGCCCCTGAAACTCTTT.

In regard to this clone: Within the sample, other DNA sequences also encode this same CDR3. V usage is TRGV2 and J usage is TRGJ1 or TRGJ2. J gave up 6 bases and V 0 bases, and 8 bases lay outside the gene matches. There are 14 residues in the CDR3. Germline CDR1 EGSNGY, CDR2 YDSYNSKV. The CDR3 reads CATWDGTSGYKKLF. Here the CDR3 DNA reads TGTGCCACCTGGGACGGGACTTCTGGTTATAAGAAACTCTTT.

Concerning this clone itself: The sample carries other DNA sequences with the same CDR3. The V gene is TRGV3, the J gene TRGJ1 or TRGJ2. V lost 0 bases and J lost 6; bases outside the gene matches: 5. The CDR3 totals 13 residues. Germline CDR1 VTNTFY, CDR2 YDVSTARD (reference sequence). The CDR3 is CATWDRPSYKKLF. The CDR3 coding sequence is TGTGCCACCTGGGACAGGCCAAGTTATAAGAAACTCTTT.

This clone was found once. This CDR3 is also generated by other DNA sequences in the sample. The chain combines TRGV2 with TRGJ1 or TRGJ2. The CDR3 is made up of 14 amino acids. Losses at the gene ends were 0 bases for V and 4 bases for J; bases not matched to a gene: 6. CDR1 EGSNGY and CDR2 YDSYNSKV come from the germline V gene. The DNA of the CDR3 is TGTGCCACCTGGGACGGGCGCTTGTATTATAAGAAACTCTTT. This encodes CATWDGRLYYKKLF.

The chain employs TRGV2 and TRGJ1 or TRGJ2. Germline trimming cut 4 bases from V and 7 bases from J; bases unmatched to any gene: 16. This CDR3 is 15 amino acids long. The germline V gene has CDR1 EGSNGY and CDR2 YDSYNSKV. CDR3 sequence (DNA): TGTGCCACCTGGGATGGGCCCCGTCGCCCCTATAAGAAACTCTTT. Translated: CATWDGPRRPYKKLF.

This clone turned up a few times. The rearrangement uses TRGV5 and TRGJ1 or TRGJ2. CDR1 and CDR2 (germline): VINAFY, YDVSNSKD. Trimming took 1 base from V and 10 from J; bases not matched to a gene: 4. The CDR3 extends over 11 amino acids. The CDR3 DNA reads TGTGCCACCTGGGACAGACACAAGAAACTCTTT. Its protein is CATWDRHKKLF.

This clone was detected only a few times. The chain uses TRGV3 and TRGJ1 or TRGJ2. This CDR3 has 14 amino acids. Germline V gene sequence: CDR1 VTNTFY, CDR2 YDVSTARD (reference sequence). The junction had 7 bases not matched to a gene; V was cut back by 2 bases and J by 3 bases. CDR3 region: CATWDMPSYYKKLF. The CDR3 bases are TGTGCCACCTGGGACATGCCATCTTATTATAAGAAACTCTTT.

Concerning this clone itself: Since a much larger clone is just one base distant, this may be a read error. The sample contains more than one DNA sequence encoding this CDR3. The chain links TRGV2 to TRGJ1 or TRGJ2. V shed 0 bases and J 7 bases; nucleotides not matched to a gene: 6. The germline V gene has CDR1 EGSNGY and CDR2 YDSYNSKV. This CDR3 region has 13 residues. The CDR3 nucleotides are TGTGCCACCTGGGACGGGCCGGTGTATAAGAAACTCTTT. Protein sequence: CATWDGPVYKKLF.

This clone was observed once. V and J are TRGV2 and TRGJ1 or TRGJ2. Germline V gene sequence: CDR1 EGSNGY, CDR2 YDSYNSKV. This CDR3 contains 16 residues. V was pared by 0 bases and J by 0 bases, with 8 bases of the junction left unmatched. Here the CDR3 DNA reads TGTGCCACCTGGGACGGGCAACCAGCGAATTATTATAAGAAACTCTTT. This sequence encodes CATWDGQPANYYKKLF.

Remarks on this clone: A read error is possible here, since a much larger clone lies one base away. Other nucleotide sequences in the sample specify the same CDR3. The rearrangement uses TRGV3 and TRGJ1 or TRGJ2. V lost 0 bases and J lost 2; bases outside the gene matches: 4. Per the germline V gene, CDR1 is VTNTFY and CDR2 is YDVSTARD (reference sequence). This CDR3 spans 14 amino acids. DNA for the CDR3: TGTGCCACCTGGGACAGGCCACATTATTATAAGAAACTCTTT. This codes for CATWDRPHYYKKLF.

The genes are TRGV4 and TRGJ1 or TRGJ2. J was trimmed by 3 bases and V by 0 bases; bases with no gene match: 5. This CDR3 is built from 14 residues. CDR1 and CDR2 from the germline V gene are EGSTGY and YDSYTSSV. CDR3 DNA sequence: TGTGCCACCTGGGATGGGCTCCCTTATTATAAGAAACTCTTT. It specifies CATWDGLPYYKKLF.

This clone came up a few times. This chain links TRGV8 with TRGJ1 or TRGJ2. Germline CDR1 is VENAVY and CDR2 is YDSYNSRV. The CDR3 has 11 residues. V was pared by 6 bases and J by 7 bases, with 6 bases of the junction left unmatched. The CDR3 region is CATWISYKKLF. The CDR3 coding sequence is TGTGCCACCTGGATCTCATATAAGAAACTCTTT.

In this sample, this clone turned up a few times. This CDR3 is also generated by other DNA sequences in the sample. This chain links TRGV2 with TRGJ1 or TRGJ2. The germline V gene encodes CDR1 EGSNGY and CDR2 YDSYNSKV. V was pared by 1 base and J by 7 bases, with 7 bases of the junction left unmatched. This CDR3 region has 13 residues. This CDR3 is CATWDGLGYKKLF. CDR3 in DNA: TGTGCCACCTGGGACGGCCTTGGGTATAAGAAACTCTTT.

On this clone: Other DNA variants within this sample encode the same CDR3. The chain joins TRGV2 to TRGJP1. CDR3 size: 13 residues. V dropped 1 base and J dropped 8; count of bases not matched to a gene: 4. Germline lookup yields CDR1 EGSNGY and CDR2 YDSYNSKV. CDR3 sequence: CATWDGEGWFKIF. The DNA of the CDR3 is TGTGCCACCTGGGACGGTGAAGGTTGGTTCAAGATATTT.

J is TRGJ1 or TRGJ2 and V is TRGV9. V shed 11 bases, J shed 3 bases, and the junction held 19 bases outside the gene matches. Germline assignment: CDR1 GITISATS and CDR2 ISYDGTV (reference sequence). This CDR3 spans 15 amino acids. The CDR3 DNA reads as TGTGCCTCCCCTTGTGGCGGGGTGCTTTATTATAAGAAACTCTTT. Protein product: CASPCGGVLYYKKLF.

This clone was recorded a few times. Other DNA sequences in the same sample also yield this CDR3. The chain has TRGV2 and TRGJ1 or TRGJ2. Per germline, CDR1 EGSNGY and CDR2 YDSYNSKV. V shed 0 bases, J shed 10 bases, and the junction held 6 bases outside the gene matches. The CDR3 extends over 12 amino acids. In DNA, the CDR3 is TGTGCCACCTGGGACGGGCAAGGGAAGAAACTCTTT. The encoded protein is CATWDGQGKKLF.

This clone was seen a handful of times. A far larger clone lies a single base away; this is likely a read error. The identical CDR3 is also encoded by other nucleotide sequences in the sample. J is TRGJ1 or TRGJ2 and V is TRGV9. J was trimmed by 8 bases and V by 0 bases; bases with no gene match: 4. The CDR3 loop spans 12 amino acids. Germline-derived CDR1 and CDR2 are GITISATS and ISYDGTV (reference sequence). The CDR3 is CALWEVRHKKLF. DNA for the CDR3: TGTGCCTTGTGGGAGGTGCGGCATAAGAAACTCTTT.

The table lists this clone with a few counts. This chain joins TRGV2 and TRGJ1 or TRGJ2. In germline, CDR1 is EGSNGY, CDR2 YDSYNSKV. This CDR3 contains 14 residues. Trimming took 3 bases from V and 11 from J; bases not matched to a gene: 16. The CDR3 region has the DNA TGTGCCACCTGGGACAAAACTCAATCTCCTGAGAAACTCTTT. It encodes CATWDKTQSPEKLF.

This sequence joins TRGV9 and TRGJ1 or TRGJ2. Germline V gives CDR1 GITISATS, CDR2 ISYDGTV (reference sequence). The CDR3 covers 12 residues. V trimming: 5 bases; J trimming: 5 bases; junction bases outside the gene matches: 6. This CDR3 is CALWVENYKKLF. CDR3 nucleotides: TGTGCCTTGTGGGTTGAGAATTATAAGAAACTCTTT.

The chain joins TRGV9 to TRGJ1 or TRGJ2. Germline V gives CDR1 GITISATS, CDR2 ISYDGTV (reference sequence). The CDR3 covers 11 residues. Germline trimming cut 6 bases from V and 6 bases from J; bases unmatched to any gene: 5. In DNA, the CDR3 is TGTGCCTTGTGGCTCGGTTATAAGAAACTCTTT. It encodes CALWLGYKKLF.

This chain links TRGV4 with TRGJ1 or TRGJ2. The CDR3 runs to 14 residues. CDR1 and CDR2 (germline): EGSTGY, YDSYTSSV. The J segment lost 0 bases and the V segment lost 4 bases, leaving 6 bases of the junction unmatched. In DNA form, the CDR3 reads TGTGCCACCTGGGACCCCGTGAATTATTATAAGAAACTCTTT. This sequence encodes CATWDPVNYYKKLF.

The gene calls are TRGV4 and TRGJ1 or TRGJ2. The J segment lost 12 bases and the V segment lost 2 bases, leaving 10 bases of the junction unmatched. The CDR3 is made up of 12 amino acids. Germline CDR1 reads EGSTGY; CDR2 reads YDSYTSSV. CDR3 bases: TGTGCCACCTGGGATGCTTTACAAGGGAAACTCTTT. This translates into CATWDALQGKLF.

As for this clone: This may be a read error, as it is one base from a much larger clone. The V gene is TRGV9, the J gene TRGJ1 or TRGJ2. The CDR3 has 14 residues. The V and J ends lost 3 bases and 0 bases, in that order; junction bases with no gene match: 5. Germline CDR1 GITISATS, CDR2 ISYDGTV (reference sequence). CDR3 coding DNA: TGTGCCTTGTGGGAGCTCCCGAATTATTATAAGAAACTCTTT. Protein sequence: CALWELPNYYKKLF.

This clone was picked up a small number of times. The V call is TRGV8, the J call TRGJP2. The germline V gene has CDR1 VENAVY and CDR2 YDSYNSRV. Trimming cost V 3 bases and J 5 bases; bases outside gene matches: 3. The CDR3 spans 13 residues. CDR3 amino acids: CATWDDSDWIKTF. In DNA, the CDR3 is TGTGCCACCTGGGATGACAGTGATTGGATCAAGACGTTT.

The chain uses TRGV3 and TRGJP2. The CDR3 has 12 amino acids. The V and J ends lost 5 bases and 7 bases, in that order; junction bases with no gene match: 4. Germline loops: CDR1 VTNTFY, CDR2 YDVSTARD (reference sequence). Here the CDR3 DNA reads TGTGCCACCTGGGGACATGATTGGATCAAGACGTTT. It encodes CATWGHDWIKTF.

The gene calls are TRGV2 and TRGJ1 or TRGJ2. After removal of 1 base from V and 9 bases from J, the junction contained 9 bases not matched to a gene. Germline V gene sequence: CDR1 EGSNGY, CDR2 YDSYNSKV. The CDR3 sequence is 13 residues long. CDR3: CATWDGHPSKKLF. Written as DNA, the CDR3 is TGTGCCACCTGGGACGGCCATCCCAGTAAGAAACTCTTT.

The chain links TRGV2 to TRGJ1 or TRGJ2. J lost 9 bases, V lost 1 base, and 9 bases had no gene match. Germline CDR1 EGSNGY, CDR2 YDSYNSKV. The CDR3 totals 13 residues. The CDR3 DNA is TGTGCCACCTGGGACGGATTTTGGAGTAAGAAACTCTTT. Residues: CATWDGFWSKKLF.